This T cell receptor beta chain was sequenced in a study of blood T cell repertoires in COVID-19. Study-level information: Material from acute and convalescent COVID-19 was sourced from the United States, Italy and Spain. Sources were T cells, B-cell-depleted T cells, or PBMCs; the material itself was cDNA or gDNA.

Germline V lookup: CDR1 MNHEY, CDR2 SMNVEV (reference sequence). This CDR3 spans 17 amino acids. The germline V and J ends were trimmed by 1 base and 0 bases, with 14 bases remaining between them. Original handling: Estimation of nucleated cell counts was performed using reference gene primer amplification. Some clones are missing from TCRdb's copy, which holds only in-frame ones; the method was immunoSEQ multiplex PCR. V, J and clone size are those of that table, while D and trimming were read from the DNA. The sample includes 150,000 to 200,000 clones, approximately 90% seen only once; the top ten take approximately 4.4%.

The sample was peripheral blood. The clonotype was recovered from a human donor in a cohort sampled during active COVID-19. This chain uses TRBV27 with TRBJ2-3; perhaps TRBD2 as D (6 bases). CDR3 residues: CASSLFGGALSTDTQYF. CDR3 sequence (DNA): TGTGCCAGCAGTTTATTCGGCGGGGCTCTAAGCACAGATACGCAGTATTTT.